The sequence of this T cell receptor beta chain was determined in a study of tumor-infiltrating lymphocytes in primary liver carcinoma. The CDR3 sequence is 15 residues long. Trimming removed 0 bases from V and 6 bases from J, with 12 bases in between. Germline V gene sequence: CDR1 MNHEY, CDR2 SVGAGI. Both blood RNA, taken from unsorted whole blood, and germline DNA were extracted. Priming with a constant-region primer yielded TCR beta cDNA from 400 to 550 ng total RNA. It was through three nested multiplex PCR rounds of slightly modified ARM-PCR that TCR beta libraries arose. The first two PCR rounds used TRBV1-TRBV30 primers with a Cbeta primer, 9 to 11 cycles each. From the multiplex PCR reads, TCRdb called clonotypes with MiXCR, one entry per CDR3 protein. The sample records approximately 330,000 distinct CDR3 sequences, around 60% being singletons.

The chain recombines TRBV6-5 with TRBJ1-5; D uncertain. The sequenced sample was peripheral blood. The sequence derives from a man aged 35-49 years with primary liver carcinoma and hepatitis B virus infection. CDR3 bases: TGTGCCAGCAGTTACTCGATGGGGTCGGGTCAGCCCCAGCATTTT. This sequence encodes CASSYSMGSGQPQHF.